This is a list of T cell receptor beta chains from one sample in a study of blood T cell repertoires in COVID-19. The method was immunoSEQ multiplex PCR; TCRdb's version includes in-frame clones alone and lacks a portion of them. The table lists approximately 60,000 clones, less than 85% of them singletons. Sequencing was carried out using peripheral blood. These receptors all come from a man in his fifties or sixties with acute or convalescent COVID-19. The conserved cysteine and the conserved F or W are not part of the CDR3 here.

j_gene	v_gene	CDR3aa
TRBJ1-5	TRBV6-1	ASSARDRGLNQPQH
TRBJ2-7	TRBV18	ASSQTPIEQY
TRBJ2-3	TRBV19	ASISGGRTSGRDYTNSTDTQY
TRBJ2-7	TRBV18	ASSQGERWEQY
TRBJ1-5	TRBV19	ASGTDLNNQPQH
TRBJ2-5	TRBV5-4	ASSRLGEGSWY
TRBJ2-2	TRBV6-5	ASSRKRQYGELF
TRBJ2-1	TRBV5-1	ASYSGGGTLNEQF
TRBJ1-5	TRBV19	ASSISPYSNQPQH
TRBJ1-5	TRBV24-1	ATSDLGEPNQPQH
TRBJ2-7	TRBV6-1	ASSEVAGGY
TRBJ1-6	TRBV3-1/TRBV3-2	ASSQGTAVGRPLH
TRBJ2-1	TRBV28	ASSSPRSATYNEQF
TRBJ2-5	TRBV7-9	ASSWHILAGGPEEETQY
TRBJ2-5	TRBV5-6	ASSPSPTLRETQY
TRBJ2-2	TRBV7-9	ASSPEEAANTGELF
TRBJ1-2	TRBV28	ASRTIGANYGYT
TRBJ2-7	TRBV20-1	SASPGFEQY
TRBJ2-7	TRBV28	ASLPHNSGSYEQY
TRBJ1-6	TRBV30	AWRQDNSPLH
TRBJ2-5	TRBV6-5	ASSHDRGGQETQY
TRBJ1-5	TRBV4-2	ASSRGTGVNQPQH
TRBJ1-3	TRBV5-6	ASSLRGIPGNTIY
TRBJ2-1	TRBV11-3	ASSSRGNSYNEQF
TRBJ2-2	TRBV28	ASRDRGGLIGELF
TRBJ2-1	TRBV7-2	ASSDISGAYNEQF
TRBJ1-1	TRBV19	ASSRTGVNINTEAF
TRBJ2-1	TRBV2	ASSEALRGEKQF
TRBJ1-2	TRBV15	ATSRDRQQHGYT
TRBJ1-1	TRBV30	AWSKGGNTEAF
TRBJ2-1	TRBV19	ASSIVTGGAYNEQF
TRBJ2-7	TRBV24-1	ATSGPTGQGLFYEQY
TRBJ1-3	TRBV2	ASRTGILSGNTIY